The 9 T cell receptor beta chains in this list originate from one sample, sequenced in a study of T cell repertoires in breast cancer. Primers covering all TCR V genes were used in emulsion RT-PCR on CD8+ T cells. During the second nested PCR, blocking oligonucleotides suppressed genes that were not paired. TCRdb re-called the emulsion pairing reads through MiXCR, storing one row per CDR3 protein. The sample holds roughly 39,000 distinct CDR3 sequences; about 50% are singletons and the top ten take about 60%. Sequencing was carried out using CD8+ T cells. The receptor source for this set is a pool of human donors with breast cancer or a healthy control (not recorded which).

Regarding this clonotype: This is likely a read error, given that the CDR3 carries no conserved phenylalanine or tryptophan at its end. The chain recombines TRBV28 with TRBJ2-7, with a tentative D call TRBD2 (6 bases). V was cut by 3 bases and J by 2 bases, with 11 bases left in between. Germline-derived CDR1 and CDR2 are MDHEN and SYDVKM. The CDR3 extends over 14 amino acids. DNA of the CDR3: TGTGCCAGCAGTTTGATAGCGGAGGCCTACGAGCAGTACCTC. It specifies CASSLIAEAYEQYL.

Concerning this clonotype itself: This may stem from a read error, because a much larger clone lies one nucleotide away. The rearrangement joins TRBV7-3 to TRBJ2-5; TRBD1 might be the D (5 bases). The CDR3 totals 13 residues. CDR1 and CDR2 from the germline V gene are SGHTA and FQGTGA. The CDR3 reads CASSIQGGEAQYF. In nucleotides, the CDR3 is TGTGCCAGCAGCATTCAGGGTGGAGAGGCCCAGTACTTC.

This chain connects TRBV25-1 to TRBJ1-1, with a weak D call TRBD1 (6 bases). V shed 6 bases and J shed 9 bases, with 11 bases lying between them. In germline, CDR1 is MGHDK, CDR2 SYGVNS. CDR3 size: 11 residues. CDR3 in amino acids: CASSQDRKAFF. The CDR3 DNA follows: TGTGCCAGCAGCCAGGACAGAAAAGCTTTCTTT. Filled out from reference TRBV25-1 and TRBJ1-1, the complete variable domain reads EADIYQTPRYLVIGTGKKITLECSQTMGHDKMYWYQQDPGMELHLIHYSYGVNSTEKGDLSSESTVSRIRTEHFPLTLESARPSHTSQYLCASSQDRKAFFGQGTRLTVV.

This sequence joins TRBV3-1 and TRBJ1-4; D ambiguous. The CDR3 is 13 residues long. Trimming took 3 bases from V and 16 from J, leaving 18 bases between them. Germline V lookup: CDR1 LGHDT, CDR2 YNNKEL (reference sequence). The CDR3 DNA is TGTGCCAGCAGCCACGACCGTCAGGCAGTACAGTTTTTT. Translating it yields CASSHDRQAVQFF.

This clonotype was seen only a few times. V and J are TRBV6-6 and TRBJ1-1, with D hard to call. Germline CDR1 reads MNHNY; CDR2 reads SVGAGI (reference sequence). CDR3 length: 16 amino acids. V dropped 0 bases and J dropped 9 bases, with 20 bases sitting between them. The CDR3, as DNA: TGTGCCAGCAGTTACTCGGTGGAAAATTGGGCCCCTAAAGCTTTCTTT. This gives the protein CASSYSVENWAPKAFF.

With respect to this clonotype: The junction does not match germline at one end; this may be a read error. The chain is built from TRBV25-1 and TRBJ1-2, with TRBD1 matching over 7 bases. The CDR3 sequence is 13 residues long. From germline, CDR1 is MGHDK and CDR2 SYGVNS. This CDR3 is CASNPTGDYGYAF. CDR3 coding DNA: TGTGCCAGCAACCCCACAGGGGACTATGGCTACGCCTTC.

The chain joins TRBV9 to TRBJ2-3, with D possibly being TRBD2 (5 bases). This CDR3 has 15 residues. The germline V gene has CDR1 SGDLS and CDR2 YYNGEE. Trimming cost V 4 bases and J 0 bases, with 12 bases left between them. This chain's CDR3 is CASSYGGLSTDTQYF. For the CDR3, the DNA is TGTGCCAGCAGCTACGGAGGCCTAAGCACAGATACGCAGTATTTT.

The sample holds many counts of this clonotype. The chain combines TRBV6-2 or TRBV6-3 with TRBJ2-7; TRBD2 matches 10 bases. This CDR3 contains 13 residues. J lost 6 bases, V lost 10 bases, and 9 bases had no gene match. Per the germline V gene, CDR1 is MNHEY and CDR2 is SVGEGT. The CDR3 DNA reads as TGTGCCACCAAACTAGCGGGGTCCGCCGAGCAGTACTTC. Translating it yields CATKLAGSAEQYF.

This clonotype has a handful of counts. The chain is built from TRBV6-2 or TRBV6-3 and TRBJ2-1; 16 bases are shared with TRBD2. With V trimmed by 7 bases and J by 7 bases, 7 bases remained unmatched. In germline, CDR1 is MNHEY, CDR2 SVGEGT. The CDR3 length is 16 residues. DNA of the CDR3: TGTGCCAGCACGGGGACTAGCGGGAGGGCCCCGAATGAGCAGTTCTTC. The encoded protein is CASTGTSGRAPNEQFF.